This TCR beta chain was identified in a study of shared clonotypes between healthy human individuals. Study-wide results and caveats: The sharing of about 5.3% of naive CD4 clonotypes was seen across several donors.

Replicate PCRs from sorted subsets contained 200 ng DNA, which is 30,000 to 35,000 T cell genomes. The repertoire was sequenced with immunoSEQ multiplex PCR; TCRdb's copy has only in-frame clones and lacks some. Of about 1 million clones listed, about 70% are singletons. This clone was seen a handful of times. Its antigen remains unidentified. Germline loops: CDR1 MDHEN, CDR2 SYDVKM. The CDR3 sequence is 12 residues long. Trimming removed 6 bases from V and 6 bases from J, with 6 bases in between. The chain uses TRBV28 and TRBJ1-6; D uncertain. The receptor was isolated from a young man in good health. The sequencing sample was made of memory CD4+ T cells sorted from blood. Regarding subset: CD45RA-negative fraction. In DNA, the CDR3 is TGTGCCAGCAGCGTCTCTAATTCACCCCTCCACTTT. Translation: CASSVSNSPLHF.